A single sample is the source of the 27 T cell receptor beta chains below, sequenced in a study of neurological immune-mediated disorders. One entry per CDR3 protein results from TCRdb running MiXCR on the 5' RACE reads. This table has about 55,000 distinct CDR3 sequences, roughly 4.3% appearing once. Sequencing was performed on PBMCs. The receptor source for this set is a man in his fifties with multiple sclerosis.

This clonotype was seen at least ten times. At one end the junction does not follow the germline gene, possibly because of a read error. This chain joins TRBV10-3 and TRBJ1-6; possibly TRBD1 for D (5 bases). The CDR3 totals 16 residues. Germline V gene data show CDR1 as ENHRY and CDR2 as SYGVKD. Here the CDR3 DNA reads TGTGCCATCAGTCTCCTGGGCGGGGGGAATAATTCACCCCTCAACTTT. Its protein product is CAISLLGGGNNSPLNF.

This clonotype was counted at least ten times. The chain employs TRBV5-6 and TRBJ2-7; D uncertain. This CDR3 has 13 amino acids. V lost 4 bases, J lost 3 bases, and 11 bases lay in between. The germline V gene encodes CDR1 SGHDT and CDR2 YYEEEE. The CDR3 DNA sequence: TGTGCCAGCAGCCTCCCCCAGGACTACGAGCAGTACTTC. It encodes CASSLPQDYEQYF.

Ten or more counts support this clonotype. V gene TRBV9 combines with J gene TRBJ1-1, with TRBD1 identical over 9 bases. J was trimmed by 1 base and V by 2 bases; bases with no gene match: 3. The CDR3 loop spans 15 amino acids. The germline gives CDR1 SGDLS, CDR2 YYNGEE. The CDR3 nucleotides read TGTGCCAGCAGCGTTACAGGGGGCCGGAACACTGAAGCTTTCTTT. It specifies CASSVTGGRNTEAFF.

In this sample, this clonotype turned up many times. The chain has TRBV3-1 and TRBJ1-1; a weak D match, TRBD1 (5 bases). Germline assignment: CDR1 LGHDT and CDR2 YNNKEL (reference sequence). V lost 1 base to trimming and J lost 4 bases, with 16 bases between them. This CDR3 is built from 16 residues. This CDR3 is CASSQGLAGRGTEAFF. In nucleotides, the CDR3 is TGTGCCAGCAGCCAAGGGCTGGCAGGGCGGGGCACTGAAGCTTTCTTT.

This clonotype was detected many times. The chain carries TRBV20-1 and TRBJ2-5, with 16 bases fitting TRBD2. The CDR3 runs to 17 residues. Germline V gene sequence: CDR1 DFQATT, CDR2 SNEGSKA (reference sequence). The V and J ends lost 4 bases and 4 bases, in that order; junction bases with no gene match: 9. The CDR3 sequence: CSATTGTSGGASETQYF. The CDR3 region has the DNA TGCAGTGCTACCACCGGGACTAGCGGGGGGGCTTCAGAGACCCAGTACTTC.

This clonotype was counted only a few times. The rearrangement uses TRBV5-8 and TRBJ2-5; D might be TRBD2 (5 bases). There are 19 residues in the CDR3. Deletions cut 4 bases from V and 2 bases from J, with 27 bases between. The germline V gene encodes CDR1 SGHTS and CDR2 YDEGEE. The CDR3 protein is CASSMVWVPAEVGQETQYF. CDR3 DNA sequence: TGTGCCAGCAGCATGGTTTGGGTCCCGGCGGAGGTAGGGCAAGAGACCCAGTACTTC.

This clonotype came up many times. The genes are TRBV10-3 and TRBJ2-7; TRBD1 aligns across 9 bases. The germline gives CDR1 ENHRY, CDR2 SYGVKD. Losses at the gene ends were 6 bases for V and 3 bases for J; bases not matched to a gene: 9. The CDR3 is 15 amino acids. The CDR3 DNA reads TGTGCCATCAGGGAAACGGGACAGGGCAACTACGAGCAGTACTTC. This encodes CAIRETGQGNYEQYF.

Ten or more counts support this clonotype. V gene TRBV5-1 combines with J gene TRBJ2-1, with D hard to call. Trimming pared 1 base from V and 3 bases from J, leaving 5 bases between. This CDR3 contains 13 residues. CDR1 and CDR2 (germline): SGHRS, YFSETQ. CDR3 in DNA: TGCGCCAGCAGCTTGACTGGCTACAATGAGCAGTTCTTC. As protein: CASSLTGYNEQFF.

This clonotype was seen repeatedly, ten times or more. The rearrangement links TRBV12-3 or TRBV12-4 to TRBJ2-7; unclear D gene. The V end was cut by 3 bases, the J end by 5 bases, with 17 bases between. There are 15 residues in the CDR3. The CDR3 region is CASSFVGEYGNEQYF. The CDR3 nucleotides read TGTGCCAGCAGTTTTGTAGGAGAGTACGGTAACGAGCAGTACTTC.

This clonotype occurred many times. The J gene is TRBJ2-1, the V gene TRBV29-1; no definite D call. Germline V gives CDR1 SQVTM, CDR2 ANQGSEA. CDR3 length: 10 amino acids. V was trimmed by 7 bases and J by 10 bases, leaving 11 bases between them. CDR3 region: CSALLDEQFF. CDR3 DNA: TGCAGCGCCCTTCTGGACGAGCAGTTCTTC.

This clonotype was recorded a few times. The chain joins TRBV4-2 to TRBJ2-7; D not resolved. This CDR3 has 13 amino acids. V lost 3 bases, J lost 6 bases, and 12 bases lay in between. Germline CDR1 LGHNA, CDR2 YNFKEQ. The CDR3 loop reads CASSHAPPGEQYF. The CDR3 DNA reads TGTGCCAGCAGCCATGCTCCTCCCGGCGAGCAGTACTTC.

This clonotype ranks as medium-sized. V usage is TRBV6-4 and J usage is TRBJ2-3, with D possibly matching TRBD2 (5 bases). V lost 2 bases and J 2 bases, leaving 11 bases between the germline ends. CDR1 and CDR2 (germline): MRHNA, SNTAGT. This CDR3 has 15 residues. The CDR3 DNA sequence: TGTGCCAGCAGTGACGGCGGGTTTGACACAGATACGCAGTATTTT. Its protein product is CASSDGGFDTDTQYF.

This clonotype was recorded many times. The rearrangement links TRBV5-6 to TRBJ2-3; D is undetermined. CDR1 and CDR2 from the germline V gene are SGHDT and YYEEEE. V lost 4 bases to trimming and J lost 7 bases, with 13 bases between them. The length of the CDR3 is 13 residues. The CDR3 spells CASSLRSPYTQYF. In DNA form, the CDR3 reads TGTGCCAGCAGCCTCCGTAGTCCATATACGCAGTATTTT.

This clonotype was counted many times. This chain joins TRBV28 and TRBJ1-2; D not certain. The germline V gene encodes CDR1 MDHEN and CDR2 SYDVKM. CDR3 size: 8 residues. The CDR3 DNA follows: TGTGCTTCGGGGGGCTACACCTTC. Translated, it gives CASGGYTF.

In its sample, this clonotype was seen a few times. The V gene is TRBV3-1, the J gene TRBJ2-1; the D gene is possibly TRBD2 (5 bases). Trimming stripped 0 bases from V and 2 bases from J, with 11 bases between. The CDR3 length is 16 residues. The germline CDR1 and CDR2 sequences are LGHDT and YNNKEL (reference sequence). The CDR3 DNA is TGTGCCAGCAGCCAAGAAACGGACTCCCCCTACAATGAGCAGTTCTTC. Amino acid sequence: CASSQETDSPYNEQFF.

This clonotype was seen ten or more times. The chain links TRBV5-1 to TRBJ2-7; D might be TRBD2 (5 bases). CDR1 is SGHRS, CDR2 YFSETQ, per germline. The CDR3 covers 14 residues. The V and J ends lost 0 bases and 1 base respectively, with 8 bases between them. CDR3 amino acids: CASSLVSGSYEQYF. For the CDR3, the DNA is TGCGCCAGCAGCTTGGTGTCGGGATCCTACGAGCAGTACTTC.

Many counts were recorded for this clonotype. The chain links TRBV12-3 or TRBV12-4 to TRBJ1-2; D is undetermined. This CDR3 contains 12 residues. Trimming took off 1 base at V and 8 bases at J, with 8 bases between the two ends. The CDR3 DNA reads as TGTGCCAGCAGTTTAGGGTTTTCGGGCTACACCTTC. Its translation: CASSLGFSGYTF.

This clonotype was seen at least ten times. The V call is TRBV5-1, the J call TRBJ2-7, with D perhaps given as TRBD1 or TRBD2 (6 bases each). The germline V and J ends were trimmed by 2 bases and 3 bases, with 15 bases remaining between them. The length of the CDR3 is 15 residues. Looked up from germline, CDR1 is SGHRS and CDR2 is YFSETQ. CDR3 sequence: CASSLTPGGVYEQYF. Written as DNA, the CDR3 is TGCGCCAGCAGCTTAACCCCCGGGGGCGTCTACGAGCAGTACTTC. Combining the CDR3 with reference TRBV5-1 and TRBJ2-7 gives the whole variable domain KAGVTQTPRYLIKTRGQQVTLSCSPISGHRSVSWYQQTPGQGLQFLFEYFSETQRNKGNFPGRFSGRQFSNSRSEMNVSTLELGDSALYLCASSLTPGGVYEQYFGPGTRLTVT.

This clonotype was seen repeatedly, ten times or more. The CDR3, as DNA: TGCAGCGTTGTTGAAGGGCGGTCGCAGTATTTT. This encodes CSVVEGRSQYF. The chain uses TRBV29-1 and TRBJ2-3; D uncertain. V gave up 4 bases and J gave up 10 bases, with 12 bases separating them. Germline assignment: CDR1 SQVTM and CDR2 ANQGSEA. This CDR3 spans 11 amino acids.

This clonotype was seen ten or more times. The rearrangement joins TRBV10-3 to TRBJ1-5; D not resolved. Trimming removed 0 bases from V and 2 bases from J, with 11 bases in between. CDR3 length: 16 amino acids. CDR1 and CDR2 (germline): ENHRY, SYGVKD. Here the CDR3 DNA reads TGTGCCATCAGTGAGTCGTTAAATATCGGCAATCAGCCCCAGCATTTT. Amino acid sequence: CAISESLNIGNQPQHF.

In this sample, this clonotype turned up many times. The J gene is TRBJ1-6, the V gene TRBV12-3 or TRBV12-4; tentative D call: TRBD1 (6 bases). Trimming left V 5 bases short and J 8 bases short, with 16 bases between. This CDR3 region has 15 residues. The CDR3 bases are TGTGCCAGCAGTAGTCTCGGACAGACTTATTCACCCCTCCACTTT. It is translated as CASSSLGQTYSPLHF.

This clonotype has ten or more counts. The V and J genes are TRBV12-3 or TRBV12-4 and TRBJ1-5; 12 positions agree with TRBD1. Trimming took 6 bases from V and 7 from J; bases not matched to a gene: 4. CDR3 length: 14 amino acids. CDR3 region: CASSGTGGAQPQHF. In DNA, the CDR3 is TGTGCCAGCAGCGGGACAGGGGGCGCACAGCCCCAGCATTTT.

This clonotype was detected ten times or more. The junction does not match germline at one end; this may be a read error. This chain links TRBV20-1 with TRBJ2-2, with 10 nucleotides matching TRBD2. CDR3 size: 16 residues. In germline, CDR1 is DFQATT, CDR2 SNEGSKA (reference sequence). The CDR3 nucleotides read TGCAGTGCGAGAGGACTAGCGGTTTTAAACACCGGGGAGCTGTTTTTT. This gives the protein CSARGLAVLNTGELFF.

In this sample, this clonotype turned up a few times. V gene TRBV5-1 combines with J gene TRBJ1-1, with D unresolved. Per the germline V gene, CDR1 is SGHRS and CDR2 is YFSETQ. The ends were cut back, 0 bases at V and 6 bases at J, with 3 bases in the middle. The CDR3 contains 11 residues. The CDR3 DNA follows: TGCGCCAGCAGCTTGGCATCTGAAGCTTTCTTT. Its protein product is CASSLASEAFF.

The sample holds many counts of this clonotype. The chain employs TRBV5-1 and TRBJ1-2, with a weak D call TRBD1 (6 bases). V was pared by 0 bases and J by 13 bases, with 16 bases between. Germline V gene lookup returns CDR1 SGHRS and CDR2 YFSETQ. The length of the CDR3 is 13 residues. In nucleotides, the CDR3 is TGCGCCAGCAGCTTGGCGGGCCCAGGGGAAAGCACCTTC. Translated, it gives CASSLAGPGESTF. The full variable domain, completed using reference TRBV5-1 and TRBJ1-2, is KAGVTQTPRYLIKTRGQQVTLSCSPISGHRSVSWYQQTPGQGLQFLFEYFSETQRNKGNFPGRFSGRQFSNSRSEMNVSTLELGDSALYLCASSLAGPGESTFGSGTRLTVV.

In DNA form, the CDR3 reads TGTGCCAGCAGTTTAAGTACCCAGACAGCGGACAATGAGCAGTTCTTC. It yields the protein CASSLSTQTADNEQFF. The V call is TRBV28, the J call TRBJ2-1; D may be TRBD1 or TRBD2 (5 bases each). The length of the CDR3 is 16 residues. The V and J ends lost 2 bases and 5 bases respectively, with 16 bases between them. From germline, CDR1 is MDHEN and CDR2 SYDVKM.

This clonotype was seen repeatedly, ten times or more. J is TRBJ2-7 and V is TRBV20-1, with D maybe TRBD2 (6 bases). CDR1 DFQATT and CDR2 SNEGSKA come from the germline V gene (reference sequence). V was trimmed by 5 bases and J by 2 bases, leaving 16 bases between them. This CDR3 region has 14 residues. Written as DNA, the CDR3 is TGCAGTGCTGGGTTGACTAGTCTAACCTACGAGCAGTACTTC. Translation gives CSAGLTSLTYEQYF.